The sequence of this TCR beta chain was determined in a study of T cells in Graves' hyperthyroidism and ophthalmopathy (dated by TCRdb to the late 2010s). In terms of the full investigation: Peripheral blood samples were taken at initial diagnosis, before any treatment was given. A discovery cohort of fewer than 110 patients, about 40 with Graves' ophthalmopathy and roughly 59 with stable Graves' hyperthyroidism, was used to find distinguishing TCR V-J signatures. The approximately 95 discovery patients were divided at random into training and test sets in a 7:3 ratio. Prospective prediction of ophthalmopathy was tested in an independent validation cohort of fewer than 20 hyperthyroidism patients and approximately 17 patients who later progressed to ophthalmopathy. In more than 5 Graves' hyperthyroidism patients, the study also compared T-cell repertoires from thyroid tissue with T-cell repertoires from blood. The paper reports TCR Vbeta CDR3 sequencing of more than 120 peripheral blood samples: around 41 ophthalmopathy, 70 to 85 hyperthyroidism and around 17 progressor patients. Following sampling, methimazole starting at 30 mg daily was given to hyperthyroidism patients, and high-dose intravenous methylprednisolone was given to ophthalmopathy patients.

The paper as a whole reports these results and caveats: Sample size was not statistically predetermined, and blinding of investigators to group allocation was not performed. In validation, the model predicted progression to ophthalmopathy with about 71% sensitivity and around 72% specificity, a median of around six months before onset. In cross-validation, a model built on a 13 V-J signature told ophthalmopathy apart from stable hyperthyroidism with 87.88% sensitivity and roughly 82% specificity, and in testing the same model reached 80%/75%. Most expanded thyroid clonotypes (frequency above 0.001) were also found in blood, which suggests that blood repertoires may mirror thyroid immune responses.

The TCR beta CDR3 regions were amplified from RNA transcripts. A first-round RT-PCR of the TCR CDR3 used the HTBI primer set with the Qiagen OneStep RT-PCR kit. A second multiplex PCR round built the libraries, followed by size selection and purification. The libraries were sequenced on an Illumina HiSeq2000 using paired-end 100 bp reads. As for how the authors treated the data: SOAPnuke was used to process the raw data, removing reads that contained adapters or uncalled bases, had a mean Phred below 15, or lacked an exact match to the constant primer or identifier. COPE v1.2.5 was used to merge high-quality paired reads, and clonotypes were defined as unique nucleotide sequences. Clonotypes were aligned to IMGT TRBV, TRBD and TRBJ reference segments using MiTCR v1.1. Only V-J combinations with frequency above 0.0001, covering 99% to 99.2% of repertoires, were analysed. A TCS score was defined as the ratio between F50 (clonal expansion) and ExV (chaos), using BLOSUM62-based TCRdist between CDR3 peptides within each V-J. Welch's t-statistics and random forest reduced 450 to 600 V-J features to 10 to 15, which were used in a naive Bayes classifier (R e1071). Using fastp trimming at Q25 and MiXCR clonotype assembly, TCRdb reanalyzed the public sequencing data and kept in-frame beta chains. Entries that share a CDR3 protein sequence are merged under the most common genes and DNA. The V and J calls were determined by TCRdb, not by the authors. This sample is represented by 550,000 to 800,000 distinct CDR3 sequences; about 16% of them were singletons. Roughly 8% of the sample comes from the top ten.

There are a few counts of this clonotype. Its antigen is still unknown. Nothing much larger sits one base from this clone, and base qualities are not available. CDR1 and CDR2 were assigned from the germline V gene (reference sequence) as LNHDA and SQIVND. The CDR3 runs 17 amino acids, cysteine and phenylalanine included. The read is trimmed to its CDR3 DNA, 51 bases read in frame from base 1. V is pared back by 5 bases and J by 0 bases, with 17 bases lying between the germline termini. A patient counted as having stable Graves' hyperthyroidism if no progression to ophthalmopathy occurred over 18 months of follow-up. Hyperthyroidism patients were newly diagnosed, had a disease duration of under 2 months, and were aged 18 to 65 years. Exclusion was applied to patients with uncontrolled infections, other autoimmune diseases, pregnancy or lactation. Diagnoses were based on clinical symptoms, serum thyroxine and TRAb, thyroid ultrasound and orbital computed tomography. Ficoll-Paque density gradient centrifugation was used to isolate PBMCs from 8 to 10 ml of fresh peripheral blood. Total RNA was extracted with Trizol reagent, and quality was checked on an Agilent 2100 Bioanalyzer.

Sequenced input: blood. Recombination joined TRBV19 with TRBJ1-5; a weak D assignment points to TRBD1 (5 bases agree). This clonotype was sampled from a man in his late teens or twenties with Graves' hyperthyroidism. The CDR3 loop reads CASSAAGTRNSNQPQHF. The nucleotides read TGTGCCAGTAGTGCCGCCGGGACTCGTAATAGCAATCAGCCCCAGCATTTT.